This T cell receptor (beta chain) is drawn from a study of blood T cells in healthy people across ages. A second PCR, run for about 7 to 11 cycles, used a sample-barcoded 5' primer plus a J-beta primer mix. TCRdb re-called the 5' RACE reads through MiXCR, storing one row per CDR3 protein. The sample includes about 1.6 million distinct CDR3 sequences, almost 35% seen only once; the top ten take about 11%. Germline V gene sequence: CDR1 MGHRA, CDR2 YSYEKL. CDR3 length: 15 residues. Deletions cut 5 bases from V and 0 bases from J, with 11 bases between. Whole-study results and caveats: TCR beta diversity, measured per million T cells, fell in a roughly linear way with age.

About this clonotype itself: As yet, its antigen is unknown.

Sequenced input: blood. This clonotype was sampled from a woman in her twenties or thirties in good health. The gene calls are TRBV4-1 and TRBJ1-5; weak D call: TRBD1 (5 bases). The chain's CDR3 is CASSGAPNSNQPQHF. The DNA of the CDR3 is TGCGCCAGCAGCGGGGCCCCGAATAGCAATCAGCCCCAGCATTTT.